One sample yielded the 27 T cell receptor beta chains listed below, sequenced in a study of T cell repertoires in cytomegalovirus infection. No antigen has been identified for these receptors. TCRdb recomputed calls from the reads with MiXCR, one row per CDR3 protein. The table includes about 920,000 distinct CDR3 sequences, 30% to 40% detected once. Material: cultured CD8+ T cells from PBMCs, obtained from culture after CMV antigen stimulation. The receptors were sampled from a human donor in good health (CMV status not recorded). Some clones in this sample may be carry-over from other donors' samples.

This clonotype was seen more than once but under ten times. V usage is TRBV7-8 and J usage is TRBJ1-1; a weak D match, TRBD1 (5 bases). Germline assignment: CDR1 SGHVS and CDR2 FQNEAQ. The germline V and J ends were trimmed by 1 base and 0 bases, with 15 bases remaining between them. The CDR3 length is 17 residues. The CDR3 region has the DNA TGTGCCAGCAGCTTAGTCGAGTTGGGCAGGGTGAACACTGAAGCTTTCTTT. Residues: CASSLVELGRVNTEAFF.

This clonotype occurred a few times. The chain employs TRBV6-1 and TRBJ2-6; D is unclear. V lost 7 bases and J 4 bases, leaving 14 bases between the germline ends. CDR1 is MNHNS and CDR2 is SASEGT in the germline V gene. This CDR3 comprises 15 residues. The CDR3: CASNRTPTGANVLTF. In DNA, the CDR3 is TGTGCCAGCAACCGTACTCCCACCGGGGCCAACGTCCTGACTTTC.

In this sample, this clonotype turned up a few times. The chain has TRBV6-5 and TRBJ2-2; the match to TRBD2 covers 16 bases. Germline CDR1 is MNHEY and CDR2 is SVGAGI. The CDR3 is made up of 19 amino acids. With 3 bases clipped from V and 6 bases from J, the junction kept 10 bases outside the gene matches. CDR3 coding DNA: TGTGCCAGCAGTTATGCACCGGGACTAGCGGGGGGGCCTCCCGGGGAGCTGTTTTTT. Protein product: CASSYAPGLAGGPPGELFF.

For the CDR3, the DNA is TGCAGTGCTAGAGCCAACCGGGAGCAGTACTTC. This encodes CSARANREQYF. The V gene is TRBV20-1, the J gene TRBJ2-7; no firm D call. The CDR3 spans 11 residues. CDR1 DFQATT and CDR2 SNEGSKA come from the germline V gene (reference sequence). The V and J ends lost 1 base and 7 bases respectively, with 8 bases between them.

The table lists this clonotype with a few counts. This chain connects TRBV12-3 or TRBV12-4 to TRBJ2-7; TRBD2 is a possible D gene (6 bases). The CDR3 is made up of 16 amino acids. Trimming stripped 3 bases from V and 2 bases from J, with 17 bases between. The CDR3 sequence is CASSFSGTETTYEQYF. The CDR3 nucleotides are TGTGCCAGCAGTTTCTCCGGGACTGAGACCACCTACGAGCAGTACTTC.

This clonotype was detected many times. The CDR3 region is CASSPGTGSQPQHF. As DNA, the CDR3 is TGTGCCAGCAGTCCGGGGACAGGGTCTCAGCCCCAGCATTTT. The rearrangement links TRBV27 to TRBJ1-5, with 9 bases matching TRBD1. Trimming at V came to 5 bases and at J to 6 bases, leaving 5 bases not matched to a gene. The CDR3 runs 14 residues. The germline V gene has CDR1 MNHEY and CDR2 SMNVEV (reference sequence).

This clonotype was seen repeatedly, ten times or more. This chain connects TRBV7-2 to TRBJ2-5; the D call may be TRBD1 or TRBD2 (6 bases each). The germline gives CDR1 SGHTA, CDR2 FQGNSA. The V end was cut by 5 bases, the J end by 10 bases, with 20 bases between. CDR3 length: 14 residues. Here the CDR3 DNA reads TGTGCCAGCAGCGAGGCCGAGGGGGGCGAGGGCCAGTACTTC. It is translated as CASSEAEGGEGQYF.

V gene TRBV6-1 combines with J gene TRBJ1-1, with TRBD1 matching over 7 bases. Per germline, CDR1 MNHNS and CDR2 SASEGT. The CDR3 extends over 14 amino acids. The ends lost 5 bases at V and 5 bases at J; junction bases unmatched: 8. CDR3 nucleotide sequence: TGTGCCAGCAGTCAAAGACAGGGAGGGACTGAAGCTTTCTTT. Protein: CASSQRQGGTEAFF.

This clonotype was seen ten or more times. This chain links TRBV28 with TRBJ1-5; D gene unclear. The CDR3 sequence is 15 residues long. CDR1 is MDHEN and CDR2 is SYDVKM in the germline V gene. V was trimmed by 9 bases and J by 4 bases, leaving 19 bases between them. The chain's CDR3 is CASENGPRGNQPQHF. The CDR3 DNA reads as TGTGCCAGTGAGAATGGGCCCCGGGGAAATCAGCCCCAGCATTTT.

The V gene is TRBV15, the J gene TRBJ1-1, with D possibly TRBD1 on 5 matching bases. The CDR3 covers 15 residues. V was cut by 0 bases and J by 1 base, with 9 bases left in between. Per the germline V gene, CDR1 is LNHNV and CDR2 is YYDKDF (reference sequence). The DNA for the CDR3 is TGTGCCACCAGCAGAGATGGGGGGGAGAACACTGAAGCTTTCTTT. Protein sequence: CATSRDGGENTEAFF.

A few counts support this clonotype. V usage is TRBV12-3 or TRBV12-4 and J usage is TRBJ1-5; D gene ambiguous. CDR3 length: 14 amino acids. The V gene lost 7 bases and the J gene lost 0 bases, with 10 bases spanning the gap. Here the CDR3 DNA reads TGTGCCAGCATGGACCGCTATAGCAATCAGCCCCAGCATTTT. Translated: CASMDRYSNQPQHF.

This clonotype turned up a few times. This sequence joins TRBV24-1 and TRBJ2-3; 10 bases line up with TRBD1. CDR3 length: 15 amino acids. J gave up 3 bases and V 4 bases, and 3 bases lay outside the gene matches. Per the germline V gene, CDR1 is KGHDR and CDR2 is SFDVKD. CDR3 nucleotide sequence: TGTGCCACCAGTGACCGGGACAGGGGAACAGATACGCAGTATTTT. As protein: CATSDRDRGTDTQYF.

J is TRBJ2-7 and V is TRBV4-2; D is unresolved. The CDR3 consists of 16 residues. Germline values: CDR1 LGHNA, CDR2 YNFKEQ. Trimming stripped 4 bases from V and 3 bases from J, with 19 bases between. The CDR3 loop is CASSPLAIRSHYEQYF. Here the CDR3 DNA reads TGTGCCAGCAGCCCGCTGGCGATTAGGAGTCACTACGAGCAGTACTTC.

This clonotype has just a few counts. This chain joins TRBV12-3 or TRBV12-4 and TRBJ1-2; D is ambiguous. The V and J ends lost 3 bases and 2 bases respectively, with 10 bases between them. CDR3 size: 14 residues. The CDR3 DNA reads TGTGCCAGCAGTTTCCCGACCGAGAACTATGGCTACACCTTC. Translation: CASSFPTENYGYTF.

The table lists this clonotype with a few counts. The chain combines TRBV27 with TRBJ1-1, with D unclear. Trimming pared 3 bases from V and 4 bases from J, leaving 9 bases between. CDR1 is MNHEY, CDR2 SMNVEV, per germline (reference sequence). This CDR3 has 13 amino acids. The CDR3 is CASSFGESTEAFF. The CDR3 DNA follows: TGTGCCAGCAGTTTTGGAGAGAGCACTGAAGCTTTCTTT.

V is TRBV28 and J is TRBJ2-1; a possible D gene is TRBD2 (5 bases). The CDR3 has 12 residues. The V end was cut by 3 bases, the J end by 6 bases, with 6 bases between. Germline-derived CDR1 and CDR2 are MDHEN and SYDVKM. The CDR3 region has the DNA TGTGCCAGCAGTTTCGAGGGCAATGAGCAGTTCTTC. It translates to CASSFEGNEQFF.

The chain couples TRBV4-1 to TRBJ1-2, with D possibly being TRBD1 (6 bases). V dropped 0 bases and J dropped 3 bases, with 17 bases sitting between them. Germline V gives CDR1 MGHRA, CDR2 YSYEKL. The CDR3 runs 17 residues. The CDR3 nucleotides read TGCGCCAGCAGCCAAGATCACCGGGACATCCTATACTATGGCTACACCTTC. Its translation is CASSQDHRDILYYGYTF.

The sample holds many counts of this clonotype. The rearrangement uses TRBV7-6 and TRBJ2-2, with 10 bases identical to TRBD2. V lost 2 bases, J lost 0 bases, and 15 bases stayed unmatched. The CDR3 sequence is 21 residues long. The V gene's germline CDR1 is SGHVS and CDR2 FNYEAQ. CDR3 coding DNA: TGTGCCAGCAGCTTAATCCCTCCTAGCGGGGGCTCCGAAGCGAACACCGGGGAGCTGTTTTTT. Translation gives CASSLIPPSGGSEANTGELFF.

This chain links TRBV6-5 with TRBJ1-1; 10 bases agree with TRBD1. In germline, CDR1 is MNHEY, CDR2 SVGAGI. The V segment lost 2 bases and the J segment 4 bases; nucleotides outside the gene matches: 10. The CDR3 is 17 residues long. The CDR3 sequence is CASSYTLGQGSGTEAFF. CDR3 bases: TGTGCCAGCAGTTACACGTTGGGACAGGGGTCGGGCACTGAAGCTTTCTTT.

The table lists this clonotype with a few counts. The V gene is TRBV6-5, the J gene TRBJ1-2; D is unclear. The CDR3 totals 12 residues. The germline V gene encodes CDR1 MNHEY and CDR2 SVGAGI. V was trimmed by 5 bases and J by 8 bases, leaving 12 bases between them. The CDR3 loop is CASSDPNGGYTF. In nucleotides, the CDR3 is TGTGCCAGCAGTGACCCGAACGGAGGCTACACCTTC.

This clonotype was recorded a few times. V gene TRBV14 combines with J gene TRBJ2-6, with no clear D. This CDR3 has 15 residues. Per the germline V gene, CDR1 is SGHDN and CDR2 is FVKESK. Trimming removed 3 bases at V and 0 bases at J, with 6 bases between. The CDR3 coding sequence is TGTGCCAGCAGCCAGGGCAACTCTGGGGCCAACGTCCTGACTTTC. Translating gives CASSQGNSGANVLTF. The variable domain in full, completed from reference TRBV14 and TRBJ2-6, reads EAGVTQFPSHSVIEKGQTVTLRCDPISGHDNLYWYRRVMGKEIKFLLHFVKESKQDESGMPNNRFLAERTGGTYSTLKVQPAELEDSGVYFCASSQGNSGANVLTFGAGSRLTVL.

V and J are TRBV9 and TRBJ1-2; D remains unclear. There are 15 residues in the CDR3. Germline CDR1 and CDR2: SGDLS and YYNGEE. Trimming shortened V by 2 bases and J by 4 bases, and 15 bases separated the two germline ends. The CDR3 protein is CASSVRAEFLYGYTF. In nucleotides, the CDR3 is TGTGCCAGCAGCGTCCGGGCCGAATTTCTCTATGGCTACACCTTC.

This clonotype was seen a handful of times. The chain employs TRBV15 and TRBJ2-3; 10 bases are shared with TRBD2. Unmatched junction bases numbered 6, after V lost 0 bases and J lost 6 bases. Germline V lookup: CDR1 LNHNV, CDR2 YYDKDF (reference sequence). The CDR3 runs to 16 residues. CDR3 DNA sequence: TGTGCCACCAGCAGAGATGAACTAGCGGGAAGGGATACGCAGTATTTT. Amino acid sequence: CATSRDELAGRDTQYF.

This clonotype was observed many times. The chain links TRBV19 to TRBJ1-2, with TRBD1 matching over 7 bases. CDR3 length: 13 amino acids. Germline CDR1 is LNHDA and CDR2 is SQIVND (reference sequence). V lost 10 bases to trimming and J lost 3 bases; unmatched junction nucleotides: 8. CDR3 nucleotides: TGTGCCACCCGCCCCAGGGGGTACTATGGCTACACCTTC. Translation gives CATRPRGYYGYTF.

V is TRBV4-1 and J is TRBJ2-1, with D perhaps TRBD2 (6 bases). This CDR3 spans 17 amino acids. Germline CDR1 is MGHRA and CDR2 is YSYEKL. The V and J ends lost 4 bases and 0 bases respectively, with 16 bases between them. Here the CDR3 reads CASSLRDSQSSYNEQFF. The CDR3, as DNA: TGCGCCAGCAGCCTCCGGGACTCCCAGAGCTCCTACAATGAGCAGTTCTTC.

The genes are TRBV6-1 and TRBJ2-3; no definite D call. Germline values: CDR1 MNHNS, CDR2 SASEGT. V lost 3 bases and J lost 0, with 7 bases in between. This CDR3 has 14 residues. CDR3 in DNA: TGTGCCAGCAGTGAGATAGCCAGCACAGATACGCAGTATTTT. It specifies CASSEIASTDTQYF.

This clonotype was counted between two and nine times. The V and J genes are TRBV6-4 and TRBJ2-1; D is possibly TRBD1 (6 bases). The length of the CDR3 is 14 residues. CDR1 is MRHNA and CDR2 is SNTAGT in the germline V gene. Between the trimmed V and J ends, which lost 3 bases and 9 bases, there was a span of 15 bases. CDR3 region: CASSERMGASEQFF. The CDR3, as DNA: TGTGCCAGCAGTGAAAGGATGGGGGCTAGTGAGCAGTTCTTC.